Below are 23 T cell receptor beta chains sequenced from a single sample in a study of neurological immune-mediated disorders. MiXCR, applied by TCRdb to the 5' RACE reads, yields one record per CDR3 protein. The data hold 60,000 to 80,000 distinct CDR3 sequences, with 4% to 6% observed a single time. Sequenced input: PBMCs. These receptors all stem from a woman in her 50s with multiple sclerosis.

This clonotype has at least ten counts. V gene TRBV5-1 combines with J gene TRBJ2-1; 7 bases map to TRBD1. The CDR3 length is 15 residues. The germline V gene has CDR1 SGHRS and CDR2 YFSETQ. V trimming: 0 bases; J trimming: 4 bases; junction bases outside the gene matches: 4. CDR3 coding DNA: TGCGCCAGCAGCTTGGACGGGACAGTGTACAATGAGCAGTTCTTC. As protein: CASSLDGTVYNEQFF.

This clonotype was observed at least ten times. Mismatch with germline at one junction end may stem from a read error. The rearrangement uses TRBV12-3 or TRBV12-4 and TRBJ1-5; D call uncertain. This CDR3 region has 14 residues. The CDR3 DNA reads as TGTGCCAGCAGTGAAAGGGTTAGCAATCAGCCCCAGAATTTT. Residues: CASSERVSNQPQNF.

This chain connects TRBV7-2 to TRBJ1-3, with D perhaps matching TRBD1 (6 bases). The CDR3 extends over 13 amino acids. Germline V CDR1 and CDR2: SGHTA, FQGNSA. Trimming removed 6 bases at V and 4 bases at J, with 10 bases between. For the CDR3, the DNA is TGTGCCAGCAGGGGGGCCGGAGGAAACACCATATATTTT. This encodes CASRGAGGNTIYF. Drawing the rest from reference TRBV7-2 and TRBJ1-3, the complete variable domain is GAGVSQSPSNKVTEKGKDVELRCDPISGHTALYWYRQSLGQGLEFLIYFQGNSAPDKSGLPSDRFSAERTGGSVSTLTIQRTQQEDSAVYLCASRGAGGNTIYFGEGSWLTVV.

The chain joins TRBV12-3 or TRBV12-4 to TRBJ1-3; D unresolved. V dropped 7 bases and J dropped 10 bases, with 11 bases sitting between them. This CDR3 region has 11 residues. CDR3 region: CASTTFGTIYF. The DNA of the CDR3 is TGTGCCAGCACAACCTTCGGGACCATATATTTT.

This clonotype was observed at least ten times. The J gene is TRBJ2-3, the V gene TRBV5-1; D is undetermined. CDR3 length: 13 amino acids. Trimming took 0 bases from V and 6 from J, leaving 8 bases between them. Germline V gives CDR1 SGHRS, CDR2 YFSETQ. CDR3 region: CASSLVSGDTQYF. CDR3 nucleotide sequence: TGCGCCAGCAGCTTGGTTTCCGGGGATACGCAGTATTTT.

This clonotype was observed many times. The V gene is TRBV20-1, the J gene TRBJ2-5; D is ambiguous. The germline CDR1 and CDR2 sequences are DFQATT and SNEGSKA (reference sequence). This CDR3 region has 13 residues. V gave up 5 bases and J gave up 1 base, with 11 bases separating them. The CDR3 here is CSAWSGSQETQYF. CDR3 DNA sequence: TGCAGTGCTTGGTCCGGGTCCCAAGAGACCCAGTACTTC.

This clonotype was picked up many times. In nucleotides, the CDR3 is TGTGCCAGCAGCTTTAACCTAGCGTACGGCGGTGGGAATGAGCAGTTCTTC. Translation: CASSFNLAYGGGNEQFF. The V call is TRBV7-2, the J call TRBJ2-1, with a possible D match to TRBD2 (6 bases). Germline V gene sequence: CDR1 SGHTA, CDR2 FQGNSA. The V gene lost 3 bases and the J gene lost 7 bases, with 22 bases spanning the gap. The CDR3 length is 17 residues.

This clonotype came up many times. V and J are TRBV4-3 and TRBJ2-3; TRBD1 matches at 8 bases. The CDR3 covers 17 residues. Losses at the gene ends were 1 base for V and 7 bases for J; bases not matched to a gene: 13. Germline V gene sequence: CDR1 LGHNA, CDR2 YSLEER. The CDR3 here is CASSQAPTGAFINTQYF. The CDR3 DNA reads as TGCGCCAGCAGCCAAGCCCCGACAGGGGCCTTTATAAATACGCAGTATTTT.

Points on this clonotype: At one end, the junction sequence differs from germline, possibly due to a read error. The chain joins TRBV7-7 to TRBJ2-5, with D tentatively TRBD1 or TRBD2 (5 bases each). The CDR3 consists of 14 residues. Germline-derived CDR1 and CDR2 are SSHAT and FNYEAQ (reference sequence). The CDR3 protein is CASSLGTARETQYF. Here the CDR3 DNA reads TGTGCTAGCAGCTTGGGGACCGCACGGGAGACCCAGTACTTC.

The sample holds many counts of this clonotype. CDR3 residues: CAISLGDTQYF. In nucleotides, the CDR3 is TGTGCCATCAGCCTTGGGGATACGCAGTATTTT. J is TRBJ2-3 and V is TRBV10-3; D call uncertain. Germline V gene sequence: CDR1 ENHRY, CDR2 SYGVKD. Trimming removed 6 bases from V and 6 bases from J, with 7 bases in between. CDR3 length: 11 residues.

In this sample, this clonotype turned up many times. The chain has TRBV7-2 and TRBJ2-3, with D hard to call. V was trimmed by 7 bases and J by 4 bases, leaving 15 bases between them. CDR1 and CDR2 (germline): SGHTA, FQGNSA. This CDR3 has 14 amino acids. CDR3 loop: CASTPSGLADTQYF. DNA of the CDR3: TGTGCCAGCACCCCTAGTGGTTTGGCAGATACGCAGTATTTT.

This clonotype was recorded at least ten times. This chain joins TRBV28 and TRBJ2-6; D gene unclear. The CDR3 runs to 12 residues. V was clipped by 7 bases and J by 3 bases, with 4 bases between them. Per the germline V gene, CDR1 is MDHEN and CDR2 is SYDVKM. This CDR3 reads CASNIGANVLTF. In DNA form, the CDR3 reads TGTGCCAGCAACATTGGGGCCAACGTCCTGACTTTC. Using reference TRBV28 and TRBJ2-6 for the parts outside the CDR3, the full variable domain is DVKVTQSSRYLVKRTGEKVFLECVQDMDHENMFWYRQDPGLGLRLIYFSYDVKMKEKGDIPEGYSVSREKKERFSLILESASTNQTSMYLCASNIGANVLTFGAGSRLTVL.

This clonotype occurred many times. This chain uses TRBV5-1 with TRBJ2-5, with 9 bases identical to TRBD1. V shed 4 bases and J 6 bases; nucleotides not matched to a gene: 7. The CDR3 spans 14 residues. Germline V lookup: CDR1 SGHRS, CDR2 YFSETQ. The CDR3 sequence is CASSATGGEKTQYF. The CDR3 nucleotides are TGCGCCAGCAGCGCCACAGGGGGCGAAAAGACCCAGTACTTC.

This clonotype has a count of ten or more. The chain links TRBV20-1 to TRBJ1-2, with D unclear. V lost 1 base and J lost 7, with 7 bases in between. Germline V lookup: CDR1 DFQATT, CDR2 SNEGSKA (reference sequence). The CDR3 extends over 11 amino acids. The CDR3 region is CSARGGFGYTF. CDR3 coding DNA: TGCAGTGCTAGAGGAGGGTTTGGCTACACCTTC.

This clonotype was picked up many times. V gene TRBV7-9 combines with J gene TRBJ2-7; possible D gene TRBD2, 7 bases. V lost 1 base to trimming and J lost 3 bases, with 10 bases between them. The CDR3 sequence is 14 residues long. Germline lookup yields CDR1 SEHNR and CDR2 FQNEAQ (reference sequence). CDR3 in DNA: TGTGCCAGCAGCTTAGAGGGAGGGGGCTACGAGCAGTACGTC. This encodes CASSLEGGGYEQYV.

A few counts support this clonotype. This sequence joins TRBV11-3 and TRBJ1-2; a weak D match, TRBD1 (5 bases). Germline values: CDR1 SGHNT, CDR2 YENEEA. The length of the CDR3 is 14 residues. V was pared by 4 bases and J by 4 bases, with 13 bases between. The CDR3: CASSSDRTVYGYTF. DNA for the CDR3: TGTGCCAGCAGCTCAGACAGAACAGTCTATGGCTACACCTTC.

The V call is TRBV7-3, the J call TRBJ2-3; 10 bases map to TRBD2. CDR3 length: 18 residues. The germline gives CDR1 SGHTA, CDR2 FQGTGA. Trimming took 5 bases from V and 0 from J; bases not matched to a gene: 11. This CDR3 reads CASSQRTSGVSSTDTQYF. In nucleotides, the CDR3 is TGTGCCAGCAGCCAACGGACTAGCGGAGTTTCTAGCACAGATACGCAGTATTTT. The whole variable domain, remainder taken from reference TRBV7-3 and TRBJ2-3, is GAGVSQTPSNKVTEKGKYVELRCDPISGHTALYWYRQSLGQGPEFLIYFQGTGAADDSGLPNDRFFAVRPEGSVSTLKIQRTERGDSAVYLCASSQRTSGVSSTDTQYFGPGTRLTVL.

This clonotype was counted many times. This chain connects TRBV6-6 to TRBJ2-4; tentatively, D is TRBD1 (5 bases). V lost 10 bases and J lost 8, with 15 bases in between. CDR1 MNHNY and CDR2 SVGAGI come from the germline V gene (reference sequence). The CDR3 is made up of 12 amino acids. In nucleotides, the CDR3 is TGTGCCACCAGGGAAGGAAGGGACATTCAGTACTTC. Its translation is CATREGRDIQYF.

This clonotype was detected only once. One end of the junction is discordant with germline, which a read error may explain. Here the CDR3 DNA reads TGCGTCAGCAGCACCTCTGGAGGGAATAATTCACCCCTCAACTTT. This encodes CVSSTSGGNNSPLNF. The chain couples TRBV5-1 to TRBJ1-6, with D hard to call. The CDR3 runs to 15 residues. Germline assignment: CDR1 SGHRS and CDR2 YFSETQ.

Many counts were recorded for this clonotype. The CDR3 DNA reads as TGCGCCAGCAGCTTACGGACTATCAGCGATGAGCAGTTCTTC. Translation gives CASSLRTISDEQFF. The chain joins TRBV5-1 to TRBJ2-1, with D perhaps TRBD2 (6 bases). Germline assignment: CDR1 SGHRS and CDR2 YFSETQ. The CDR3 has 14 amino acids. V was clipped by 2 bases and J by 8 bases, with 14 bases between them.

Comments on this clonotype: An end of the junction differs from the germline gene, which may be a read error. This chain joins TRBV7-9 and TRBJ1-6, with 8 bases matching TRBD1. In germline, CDR1 is SEHNR, CDR2 FQNEAQ (reference sequence). This CDR3 is built from 15 residues. CDR3 amino acids: CASSLPTGGNSPLNF. The CDR3 DNA reads as TGTGCCAGCAGCTTACCCACAGGGGGGAATTCACCCCTCAACTTT.

This clonotype was recorded many times. Germline and junction disagree at one end, which may indicate a read error. V usage is TRBV28 and J usage is TRBJ1-5, with D unclear. Germline V CDR1 and CDR2: MDHEN, SYDVKM. The CDR3 contains 13 residues. CDR3 protein: CASERYSNQPQNF. The CDR3 DNA follows: TGTGCCAGCGAGAGATATAGCAATCAGCCCCAGAATTTT.

This clonotype was seen a handful of times. This chain connects TRBV3-1 to TRBJ2-1, with TRBD1 matching 8 bases. CDR3 length equals 17 residues. V lost 0 bases and J lost 7; bases outside the gene matches: 11. CDR1 and CDR2 (germline): LGHDT, YNNKEL (reference sequence). The DNA for the CDR3 is TGTGCCAGCAGCCAAGATAACCTGCCAGGGGGCCGTAATGAGCAGTTCTTC. Protein product: CASSQDNLPGGRNEQFF.